This T cell receptor beta chain was captured in a study of shared clonotypes between healthy human individuals. Study in general: CD8 memory received one plate per donor, CD8 naive two, CD4 memory three and CD4 naive three.

Naive CD4+ cells were CD45RA-selected; the remaining cells were memory. Per the germline V gene, CDR1 is MGHRA and CDR2 is YSYEKL. This CDR3 is 15 amino acids long. V dropped 7 bases and J dropped 7; count of bases not matched to a gene: 9. The authors loaded approximately 220 ng DNA, 30,000 to 35,000 T cell genomes, into sorted-subset replicate PCRs. Study processing details: There were no quality scores in the junction-only immunoSEQ sequences, so filtering differed. TCRdb's table, derived via immunoSEQ multiplex PCR, lists solely in-frame clones and lacks some. The V and J calls and clone size are taken from that table; D and trimming were inferred from the DNA. The sample has about 680,000 clones, around 74% seen once.

The genes are TRBV4-1 and TRBJ2-2; 10 bases align to TRBD2. The sequence came from a woman younger than 45 in good health. The sequenced sample was memory CD4+ T cells sorted from blood. Subset noted: CD45RA-negative fraction. The CDR3 nucleotides are TGCGCCAGCACCCCGGGTAGCGGGGGGTACGGGGAGCTGTTTTTT. Its protein product is CASTPGSGGYGELFF.